This T cell receptor (beta chain) is drawn from a study of beta chain features in type 1 diabetes. Study conclusions and caveats: People with Type 1 diabetes carried modestly yet significantly shorter TCRB CDR3s in all four CD4+ subsets.

Every bit of the isolated RNA underwent reverse transcription, so sequencing read expressed TCRB transcripts. Generated by immunoSEQ multiplex PCR, the TCRdb table keeps only in-frame clones and is missing some. The data contain roughly 230,000 clones, roughly 10% of them seen just once; the ten biggest clones take up more than 0.015%. V was clipped by 2 bases and J by 3 bases, with 11 bases between them. The length of the CDR3 is 14 residues. Germline-derived CDR1 and CDR2 are SGHRS and YFSETQ. In its sample, this clone was seen a few times. What it binds is not known. Specimen: naive CD4+ T cells from blood. The rearrangement links TRBV5-1 to TRBJ1-1; D is perhaps TRBD1 (5 bases). The clonotype comes from a man younger than 40 with type 1 diabetes. The DNA of the CDR3 is TGCGCCAGCAGCTTCGGGGGGGAGTACACTGAAGCTTTCTTT. It codes for CASSFGGEYTEAFF. Using reference TRBV5-1 and TRBJ1-1 for the parts outside the CDR3, the full variable domain is KAGVTQTPRYLIKTRGQQVTLSCSPISGHRSVSWYQQTPGQGLQFLFEYFSETQRNKGNFPGRFSGRQFSNSRSEMNVSTLELGDSALYLCASSFGGEYTEAFFGQGTRLTVV.